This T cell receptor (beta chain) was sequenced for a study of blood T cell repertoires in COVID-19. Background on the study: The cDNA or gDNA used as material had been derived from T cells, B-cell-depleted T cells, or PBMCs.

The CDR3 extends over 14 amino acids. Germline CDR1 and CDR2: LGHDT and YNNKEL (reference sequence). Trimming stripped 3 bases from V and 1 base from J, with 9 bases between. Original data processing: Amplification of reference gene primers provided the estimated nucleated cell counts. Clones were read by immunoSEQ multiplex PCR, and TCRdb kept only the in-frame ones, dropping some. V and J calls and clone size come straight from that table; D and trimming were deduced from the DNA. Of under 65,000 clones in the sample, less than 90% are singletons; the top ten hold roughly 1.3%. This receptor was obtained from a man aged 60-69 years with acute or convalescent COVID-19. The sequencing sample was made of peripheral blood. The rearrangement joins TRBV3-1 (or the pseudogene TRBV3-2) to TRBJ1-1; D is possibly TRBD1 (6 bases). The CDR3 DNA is TGTGCCAGCAGCCAGATACAGGGGAACACTGAAGCTTTCTTT. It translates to CASSQIQGNTEAFF.